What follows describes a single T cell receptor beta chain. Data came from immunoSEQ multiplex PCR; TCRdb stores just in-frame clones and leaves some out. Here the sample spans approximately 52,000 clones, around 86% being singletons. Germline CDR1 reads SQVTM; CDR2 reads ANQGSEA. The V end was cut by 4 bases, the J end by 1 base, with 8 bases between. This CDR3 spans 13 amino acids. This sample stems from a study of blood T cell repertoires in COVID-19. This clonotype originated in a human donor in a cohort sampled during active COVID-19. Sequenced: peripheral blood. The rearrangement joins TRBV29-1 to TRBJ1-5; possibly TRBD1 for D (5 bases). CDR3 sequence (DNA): TGCAGCGTTGCTCCAGGGAGCAATCAGCCCCAGCATTTT. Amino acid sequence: CSVAPGSNQPQHF.